These T cell receptor beta chains were read from a single sample in a study of shared clonotypes between healthy human individuals. The repertoire was sequenced with immunoSEQ multiplex PCR; TCRdb's copy has only in-frame clones and lacks some. The sample carries over a million clones, around 78% recorded once. Sequenced sample: memory CD4+ T cells from PBMCs. These receptors were collected from a man aged 18 to 35 in good health. Some clones in this sample may be carry-over from other donors' samples. Both conserved end residues are part of each CDR3. A D gene is named only where the DNA matches it firmly. Some rows have no size entry. The others give once, few or many, or a class for an expanded clone.

-	TRBD2	TRBV28	TRBJ2-7	TGTGCCAGCAGTTCCTTAGCGGGAGGGCCTATTTACGAGCAGTACTTC	CASSSLAGGPIYEQYF
once	-	TRBV28	TRBJ2-5	TGTGCCAGCACCCCCGGGGGAGCCCAAGAGACCCAGTACTTC	CASTPGGAQETQYF
few	-	TRBV4-2	TRBJ1-5	TGTGCCAGCAGCTGGGGGGGGAGCAATCAGCCCCAGCATTTT	CASSWGGSNQPQHF
-	-	TRBV5-1	TRBJ2-5	TGCGCCAGCAGCTTGGAGTCGGGGAGAGAGACCCAGTACTTC	CASSLESGRETQYF
many	TRBD2	TRBV18	TRBJ2-7	TGTGCCAGCTCCTCCGCGGGGGAGGTTTCCTACGAGCAGTACTTC	CASSSAGEVSYEQYF
-	-	TRBV11-1	TRBJ1-2	TGTGCCAGCAGCCCGAACGGGCCAAACTATGGCTACACCTTC	CASSPNGPNYGYTF
once	-	TRBV29-1	TRBJ2-6	TGCAGCGTTGAAGAGGCTGGGGCCAACGTCCTGACTTTC	CSVEEAGANVLTF
-	TRBD1	TRBV7-8	TRBJ1-2	TGTGCCAGCAGCGGCCGGACAGGGGGCAGTAACTATGGCTACACCTTC	CASSGRTGGSNYGYTF
-	-	TRBV29-1	TRBJ1-4	TGCAGCGTTGGAGGCGGGGGTGTTGAAAAACTGTTTTTT	CSVGGGGVEKLFF
-	TRBD2	TRBV5-1	TRBJ2-1	TGCGCCAGCAGCTTGAGACAGCGGGAGTCCTACAATGAGCAGTTCTTC	CASSLRQRESYNEQFF
-	-	TRBV10-3	TRBJ1-4	TGTGCCATCAGTGAGACACGACAGCCAAATGAAAAACTGTTTTTT	CAISETRQPNEKLFF
many	-	TRBV11-3	TRBJ2-1	TGTGCCAGCAGCTTAGAGATAGCGGCATACAATGAGCAGTTCTTC	CASSLEIAAYNEQFF
-	TRBD2	TRBV30	TRBJ2-2	TGTGCCTGGAGTTTAGGCGATACTAGCGCTCGGAACACCGGGGAGCTGTTTTTT	CAWSLGDTSARNTGELFF
-	-	TRBV27	TRBJ1-5	TGTGCCAGCAGTATGACACAGGGATGGCAGCCCCAGCATTTT	CASSMTQGWQPQHF
-	TRBD1	TRBV28	TRBJ1-1	TGTGCCAGCAGTTTATACAGGGGTTCAGGAGCTTTCTTT	CASSLYRGSGAFF
-	-	TRBV7-3	TRBJ2-5	TGTGCCAGCAGCTACCGAGGAGAGACCCAGTACTTC	CASSYRGETQYF
-	-	TRBV11-3	TRBJ1-1	TGTGCCAGCAGCTTAGGTCTGAACACTGAAGCTTTCTTT	CASSLGLNTEAFF
-	TRBD1	TRBV11-2	TRBJ2-5	TGTGCCAGCAGCCTCCCCACAGGGGGCGTAGAGACCCAGTACTTC	CASSLPTGGVETQYF
-	TRBD1	TRBV5-5	TRBJ2-7	TGTGCCAGCAGCTCCGGGACAGGGACGTTCTACGAGCAGTACTTC	CASSSGTGTFYEQYF
-	TRBD1	TRBV25-1	TRBJ2-7	TGTGCCAGCAGTGACAACAGGGGGGACTACGAGCAGTACTTC	CASSDNRGDYEQYF
-	-	TRBV2	TRBJ2-3	TGTGCCAGCAGTGAAGGTCTAGCAAGTACGCAGTATTTT	CASSEGLASTQYF
-	-	TRBV2	TRBJ1-1	TGTGCCAGCAGCGTACTACCGACAGGCACTGAAGCTTTCTTT	CASSVLPTGTEAFF
few	-	TRBV30	TRBJ1-3	TGTGCCTGGAGTTTCCTCTCTGGAAACACCATATATTTT	CAWSFLSGNTIYF